The 27 T cell receptor beta chains below all came from one sample that was sequenced in a study of blood T cell repertoires in COVID-19. The table came from immunoSEQ multiplex PCR; TCRdb's copy has only in-frame clones and leaves some out. Among some 220,000 clones listed, more than 65% were seen once. The sample comprised peripheral blood. These receptor sequences come from a woman aged 25 to 39 who had recovered from COVID-19.

This sequence joins TRBV9 and TRBJ1-2; 7 bases line up with TRBD1. V lost 1 base, J lost 6 bases, and 15 bases stayed unmatched. The CDR3 has 17 residues. Germline CDR1 SGDLS, CDR2 YYNGEE. The CDR3 sequence: CASSVTPQGGASHGYTF. CDR3 nucleotides: TGTGCCAGCAGCGTAACCCCCCAAGGGGGCGCTTCCCATGGCTACACCTTC.

This chain uses TRBV24-1 with TRBJ2-3, with D tentatively TRBD1 (6 bases). The CDR3 consists of 15 residues. Trimming pared 6 bases from V and 2 bases from J, leaving 14 bases between. Germline V gene lookup returns CDR1 KGHDR and CDR2 SFDVKD. CDR3 sequence reads: CATSSGRQDTDTQYF. The CDR3 DNA is TGTGCCACCAGTTCTGGCCGACAGGACACAGATACGCAGTATTTT.

This sequence joins TRBV7-6 and TRBJ2-2, with TRBD2 matching 15 bases. The V gene's germline CDR1 is SGHVS and CDR2 FNYEAQ. The J segment lost 5 bases and the V segment lost 8 bases, leaving 15 bases of the junction unmatched. The CDR3 is made up of 19 amino acids. The CDR3 region is CASGLPYGLAGGETGELFF. The DNA of the CDR3 is TGTGCCAGCGGCCTGCCTTACGGACTAGCGGGAGGGGAAACCGGGGAGCTGTTTTTT.

The rearrangement joins TRBV4-1 to TRBJ1-5; 7 bases match TRBD1. Germline V gives CDR1 MGHRA, CDR2 YSYEKL. The ends lost 1 base at V and 2 bases at J; junction bases unmatched: 14. The CDR3 has 19 residues. CDR3 loop: CASSQVSSGAQGGNQPQHF. The CDR3 bases are TGCGCCAGCAGCCAAGTGAGCTCTGGGGCCCAGGGGGGCAATCAGCCCCAGCATTTT.

CDR3 region: CAIAINSRSYEQYF. DNA for the CDR3: TGTGCCATCGCCATTAACTCGAGGTCCTACGAGCAGTACTTC. The V and J genes are TRBV6-5 and TRBJ2-7; D gene unclear. In germline, CDR1 is MNHEY, CDR2 SVGAGI. V lost 10 bases to trimming and J lost 1 base, with 17 bases between them. The CDR3 is 14 residues long.

The chain recombines TRBV11-1 with TRBJ2-3, with TRBD2 identical over 14 bases. The CDR3 has 16 amino acids. Losses at the gene ends were 3 bases for V and 4 bases for J; bases not matched to a gene: 3. Germline CDR1 reads SGHAT; CDR2 reads FQDESV (reference sequence). CDR3 in DNA: TGTGCCAGCAGCTTTGGGACTAGCGGGGGACCAGATACGCAGTATTTT. The encoded protein is CASSFGTSGGPDTQYF.

The chain links TRBV19 to TRBJ2-3; tentatively, D is TRBD1 (6 bases). This CDR3 region has 14 residues. Germline CDR1 and CDR2: LNHDA and SQIVND (reference sequence). V lost 3 bases to trimming and J lost 5 bases, with 12 bases between them. The CDR3 reads CASSMAGARDTQYF. CDR3 sequence (DNA): TGTGCCAGTAGTATGGCAGGGGCTAGAGATACGCAGTATTTT.

The chain couples TRBV30 to TRBJ2-7, with D maybe TRBD1 (5 bases). The CDR3 totals 16 residues. Trimming took 2 bases from V and 7 from J, leaving 24 bases between them. Germline CDR1 reads GTSNPN; CDR2 reads SVGIG (reference sequence). The CDR3 DNA follows: TGTGCCTGGAGTCCAGGGCCGGCGGCACCCGGTGGGGAGCAGTACTTC. Its protein is CAWSPGPAAPGGEQYF.

The V call is TRBV28, the J call TRBJ1-5; tentative D call: TRBD1 (6 bases). The CDR3 consists of 15 residues. Trimming stripped 8 bases from V and 0 bases from J, with 14 bases between. Germline values: CDR1 MDHEN, CDR2 SYDVKM. The CDR3 loop is CASLRDTYSNQPQHF. CDR3 nucleotides: TGTGCCAGCCTCCGGGACACCTATAGCAATCAGCCCCAGCATTTT.

This clone has only a few counts. The chain combines TRBV10-1 with TRBJ1-2; D perhaps matches TRBD1 (6 bases). The CDR3 is made up of 14 amino acids. Germline-derived CDR1 and CDR2 are WNHNN and SYGVQD (reference sequence). V lost 7 bases to trimming and J lost 7 bases, with 19 bases between them. CDR3 nucleotides: TGCGCCAGCAAAAAGGGCCACAGGGTCGGTGGCTACACCTTC. Translating gives CASKKGHRVGGYTF.

The chain carries TRBV27 and TRBJ2-7; 14 bases align to TRBD2. V was pared by 7 bases and J by 6 bases, with 11 bases of the junction left unmatched. Germline V lookup: CDR1 MNHEY, CDR2 SMNVEV (reference sequence). The CDR3 spans 16 residues. This CDR3 reads CASTKLTSGRAGEQYF. CDR3 bases: TGTGCCAGCACCAAGCTGACTAGCGGGAGGGCTGGCGAGCAGTACTTC.

This chain connects TRBV28 to TRBJ1-1, with 8 bases aligning to TRBD1. The V segment lost 6 bases and the J segment 4 bases; nucleotides outside the gene matches: 13. CDR1 and CDR2 (germline): MDHEN, SYDVKM. The CDR3 covers 16 residues. The CDR3 DNA is TGTGCCAGCAGGGCATATCAGGGGGCTTGGGGCACTGAAGCTTTCTTT. Amino acid sequence: CASRAYQGAWGTEAFF.

This clone came up a few times. The chain employs TRBV25-1 and TRBJ2-2, with TRBD2 identical over 7 bases. This CDR3 is 17 amino acids long. Germline V CDR1 and CDR2: MGHDK, SYGVNS. The V gene end was trimmed by 6 bases and the J gene end by 4 bases; junction bases not matched to a gene: 14. The CDR3 DNA sequence: TGTGCCAGCAGCCTTCCACCGGGACTAACGTCCACCGGGGAGCTGTTTTTT. Amino acid sequence: CASSLPPGLTSTGELFF.

This clone has just a few counts. This chain uses TRBV5-4 with TRBJ2-7, with 7 positions matching TRBD2. The CDR3 runs 14 residues. The trim removed 4 bases at V and 3 bases at J, leaving 7 bases unmatched. Germline CDR1 and CDR2: SGHNT and YYREEE (reference sequence). CDR3 in DNA: TGTGCCAGCAGCAGCGGGACCGATAGCTACGAGCAGTACTTC. This sequence encodes CASSSGTDSYEQYF.

This rearrangement joins TRBV7-9 to TRBJ2-7; D is possibly TRBD1 (5 bases). Germline V gives CDR1 SEHNR, CDR2 FQNEAQ (reference sequence). Trimming took 3 bases from V and 4 from J, leaving 28 bases between them. This CDR3 is built from 19 residues. The CDR3 bases are TGTGCCAGCAGCTTGACCGGAATTAGAGGACAAGGTAACCCGTACGAGCAGTACTTC. This encodes CASSLTGIRGQGNPYEQYF.

V is TRBV6-1 and J is TRBJ2-1, with D unclear. Germline values: CDR1 MNHNS, CDR2 SASEGT. The CDR3 has 13 amino acids. Trimming removed 3 bases at V and 7 bases at J, with 10 bases between. The CDR3 reads CASSEQPRNEQFF. CDR3 nucleotide sequence: TGTGCCAGCAGTGAGCAACCCCGGAATGAGCAGTTCTTC.

J is TRBJ2-6 and V is TRBV11-2; TRBD2 matches at 7 bases. V lost 5 bases to trimming and J lost 4 bases; unmatched junction nucleotides: 8. Germline assignment: CDR1 SGHAT and CDR2 FQNNGV. The CDR3 spans 16 residues. CDR3 amino acids: CASSPREGSGANVLTF. CDR3 sequence (DNA): TGTGCCAGCAGCCCGAGGGAGGGGAGCGGGGCCAACGTCCTGACTTTC.

This clone was picked up a small number of times. The chain is built from TRBV28 and TRBJ2-2; 14 bases fit TRBD2. Germline lookup yields CDR1 MDHEN and CDR2 SYDVKM. The CDR3 totals 19 residues. V was clipped by 4 bases and J by 0 bases; unmatched bases: 7. In DNA, the CDR3 is TGTGCCAGCAGTTCCATGGGACTAGCGGGGGTAACGAACACCGGGGAGCTGTTTTTT. Residues: CASSSMGLAGVTNTGELFF.

This chain uses TRBV6-6 with TRBJ1-2; 10 nucleotides align to TRBD1. CDR3 length: 14 residues. V dropped 4 bases and J dropped 7; count of bases not matched to a gene: 6. Germline V gene data show CDR1 as MNHNY and CDR2 as SVGAGI (reference sequence). This CDR3 is CASSFGTGVSGYTF. The CDR3 nucleotides read TGTGCCAGCAGTTTTGGGACAGGGGTGTCTGGCTACACCTTC.

This chain uses TRBV5-1 with TRBJ1-5; D unresolved. Between the trimmed V and J ends, which lost 3 bases and 4 bases, there was a span of 8 bases. This CDR3 spans 13 amino acids. Germline V gene lookup returns CDR1 SGHRS and CDR2 YFSETQ. The CDR3: CASSWEQNQPQHF. The CDR3 DNA sequence: TGCGCCAGCAGCTGGGAGCAGAATCAGCCCCAGCATTTT.

This chain joins TRBV10-3 and TRBJ1-1; perhaps TRBD1 as D (5 bases). The CDR3 has 12 amino acids. In germline, CDR1 is ENHRY, CDR2 SYGVKD. V shed 7 bases and J shed 4 bases, with 10 bases lying between them. The CDR3 is CAITTGGTEAFF. The CDR3, as DNA: TGTGCCATCACGACGGGGGGCACTGAAGCTTTCTTT.

Only one count was recorded for this clone. This sequence joins TRBV3-1 (or the pseudogene TRBV3-2) and TRBJ1-4; 10 bases fit TRBD1. CDR1 is LGHDT and CDR2 is YNNKEL in the germline V gene (reference sequence). CDR3 size: 18 residues. The V gene end was trimmed by 3 bases and the J gene end by 0 bases; junction bases not matched to a gene: 7. The CDR3, as DNA: TGTGCCAGCAGCCACTGGACAGGGGGAACTTCAACTAATGAAAAACTGTTTTTT. As protein: CASSHWTGGTSTNEKLFF.

The chain joins TRBV6-4 to TRBJ2-2; 9 positions match TRBD1. The CDR3 loop spans 16 amino acids. Germline CDR1 reads MRHNA; CDR2 reads SNTAGT. Germline trimming cut 0 bases from V and 3 bases from J; bases unmatched to any gene: 2. CDR3 sequence reads: CASSDSGDRDTGELFF. DNA of the CDR3: TGTGCCAGCAGTGACTCGGGGGACAGGGACACCGGGGAGCTGTTTTTT.

This clone occurred a few times. The V gene is TRBV7-9, the J gene TRBJ2-7, with D possibly TRBD2 on 7 matching bases. The CDR3 loop spans 16 amino acids. Germline CDR1 reads SEHNR; CDR2 reads FQNEAQ (reference sequence). Trimming removed 2 bases at V and 1 base at J, with 15 bases between. The CDR3 region is CASSLRMAGASYEQYF. Written as DNA, the CDR3 is TGTGCCAGCAGCTTAAGGATGGCGGGGGCATCCTACGAGCAGTACTTC.

This rearrangement joins TRBV7-6 to TRBJ1-4; D not resolved. Trimming cost V 1 base and J 4 bases, with 7 bases left between them. This CDR3 is 14 amino acids long. From germline, CDR1 is SGHVS and CDR2 FNYEAQ. CDR3 bases: TGTGCCAGCAGCTTAGATTGGCATAATGAAAAACTGTTTTTT. It yields the protein CASSLDWHNEKLFF.

The chain recombines TRBV10-2 with TRBJ1-1; D may be TRBD1 (5 bases). Germline-derived CDR1 and CDR2 are WSHSY and SAAADI. This CDR3 contains 14 residues. Trimming stripped 6 bases from V and 5 bases from J, with 16 bases between. The CDR3 coding sequence is TGCGCCAGCAGAAACCTGGGGGGTAATACTGAAGCTTTCTTT. Encoded protein: CASRNLGGNTEAFF.

V is TRBV3-1 (or the pseudogene TRBV3-2) and J is TRBJ2-3; a possible D gene is TRBD2 (5 bases). The germline gives CDR1 LGHDT, CDR2 YNNKEL (reference sequence). The CDR3 has 14 residues. V was cut by 3 bases and J by 6 bases, with 13 bases left in between. The CDR3 nucleotides are TGTGCCAGCAGCCATGAGGGTAAGGTGGATACGCAGTATTTT. Protein product: CASSHEGKVDTQYF.